The rows below give T cell receptor beta chains drawn from one sample of a study of graft-versus-host responses after intestinal transplantation. Measured with immunoSEQ multiplex PCR; TCRdb has only the in-frame clones, and not every one. The sample carries roughly 99,000 clones, under 95% recorded once. The antigens for these receptors are not known. This specimen was unstimulated CD8+ T cells sorted from spleen or lymph node cells, taken before transplant. These receptors came from a human donor who was the organ donor for an intestinal transplant. The CDR3 runs from the conserved cysteine through the conserved F or W. D genes are given only for firm matches. Clone size appears in some rows only: once, few, many, or a class for an expanded clone.

j_call d_call clone_size v_call cdr3_aa cdr3_nt
TRBJ1-1 . . TRBV5-1 CASSPPGDRLNTEAFF TGCGCCAGCAGCCCCCCCGGGGATCGTTTAAACACTGAAGCTTTCTTT
TRBJ1-6 . . TRBV4-1 CASSQVQGGYNSPLHF TGCGCCAGCAGCCAAGTACAGGGCGGGTATAATTCACCCCTCCACTTT
TRBJ1-2 TRBD1 . TRBV7-6 CASSTGTGNGYTF TGTGCCAGCAGCACTGGGACAGGCAATGGCTACACCTTC
TRBJ1-4 . once TRBV5-1 CASSLGLVSGYDEKLFF TGCGCCAGCAGCTTGGGTTTAGTTTCGGGTTATGATGAAAAACTGTTTTTT
TRBJ2-1 TRBD2 . TRBV15 CATSLTSGRDNEQFF TGTGCCACCAGCCTAACTAGCGGGAGAGACAATGAGCAGTTCTTC
TRBJ2-7 TRBD2 . TRBV25-1 CASSGDSGLASYEQYF TGTGCCAGCAGTGGAGATTCCGGACTAGCCTCCTACGAGCAGTACTTC
TRBJ1-3 TRBD1 few TRBV5-6 CASSGDRAGNTIYF TGTGCCAGCAGCGGTGACAGGGCTGGAAACACCATATATTTT
TRBJ1-2 . . TRBV4-1 CASSQRDTAPGYTF TGCGCCAGCAGCCAAAGGGACACCGCACCTGGCTACACCTTC
TRBJ1-4 TRBD1 . TRBV5-1 CASSWWGQGDEKLFF TGCGCCAGCAGCTGGTGGGGACAGGGGGATGAAAAACTGTTTTTT
TRBJ1-5 . . TRBV21-1 CASSKTPKFSTGDSNQPQHF TGTGCCAGCAGCAAGACCCCCAAGTTTAGCACAGGAGATAGCAATCAGCCCCAGCATTTT
TRBJ2-7 TRBD1 . TRBV2 CASSDPGQGAYEQYF TGTGCCAGCAGTGACCCGGGACAGGGGGCGTACGAGCAGTACTTC
TRBJ2-1 . . TRBV7-6 CASSLNSGAYNEQFF TGTGCCAGCAGCTTAAACTCGGGAGCCTACAATGAGCAGTTCTTC
TRBJ1-5 . . TRBV28 CASRPAGGNQPQHF TGTGCCAGCAGGCCGGCGGGGGGGAATCAGCCCCAGCATTTT
TRBJ2-5 TRBD2 . TRBV11-2 CASSHERGQETQYF TGTGCCAGCAGCCACGAGCGGGGGCAAGAGACCCAGTACTTC
TRBJ2-3 . . TRBV28 CASSKGTERLADTQYF TGTGCCAGCAGCAAAGGGACTGAGCGGCTGGCAGATACGCAGTATTTT
TRBJ2-5 . . TRBV21-1 CASQRATSGRAAETQYF TGTGCCAGCCAAAGAGCTACTAGCGGGAGGGCAGCAGAGACCCAGTACTTC
TRBJ1-2 . . TRBV2 CASRTIGDRKYYGYTF TGTGCCAGCCGGACGATAGGGGATAGAAAATACTATGGCTACACCTTC
TRBJ2-3 TRBD2 . TRBV28 CASSDNSSGDTQYF TGTGCCAGCAGTGACAACTCTAGCGGGGATACGCAGTATTTT
TRBJ1-5 . once TRBV28 CASSIGGGQPQHF TGTGCCAGCAGTATAGGGGGGGGTCAGCCCCAGCATTTT
TRBJ1-1 TRBD1 . TRBV27 CASRNTGGNTEAFF TGTGCCAGCAGGAACACAGGGGGAAACACTGAAGCTTTCTTT
TRBJ1-3 . . TRBV9 CASSGQRESGNTIYF TGTGCCAGCAGCGGTCAAAGGGAGAGTGGAAACACCATATATTTT
TRBJ2-7 TRBD1 once TRBV6-5 CASSVGQGNSYEQYF TGTGCCAGCAGTGTCGGACAGGGGAACTCCTACGAGCAGTACTTC
TRBJ2-5 . once TRBV9 CASSISGQETQYF TGTGCCAGCAGCATCAGCGGACAAGAGACCCAGTACTTC
TRBJ2-2 . . TRBV19 CASSTSSSGELFF TGTGCCAGTAGTACCTCTAGCTCTGGGGAGCTGTTTTTT
TRBJ2-2 TRBD2 . TRBV11-2 CASSVNPAGGWTGELFF TGTGCCAGCAGCGTTAACCCGGCGGGGGGGTGGACCGGGGAGCTGTTTTTT
TRBJ2-7 TRBD1 . TRBV28 CASSLTGGTYEQYF TGTGCCAGCAGTTTAACAGGGGGCACCTACGAGCAGTACTTC
TRBJ2-7 TRBD2 . TRBV13 CASSASGSVYEQYF TGTGCCAGCAGCGCTAGCGGGAGCGTTTACGAGCAGTACTTC
TRBJ2-3 TRBD2 . TRBV11-2 CASSLDVLTSGGRTDTQYF TGTGCCAGCAGCTTAGATGTTTTGACTAGCGGGGGTCGCACAGATACGCAGTATTTT
TRBJ1-1 . . TRBV27 CASSLGGAEDTEAFF TGTGCCAGCAGTTTAGGAGGGGCTGAGGACACTGAAGCTTTCTTT
TRBJ1-2 . . TRBV10-1 CASSESPDTLYGYTF TGCGCCAGCAGTGAGTCGCCGGACACCCTTTATGGCTACACCTTC
TRBJ2-2 . once TRBV5-1 CASSLVGGSRNTGELFF TGCGCCAGCAGCTTGGTAGGTGGGAGTAGGAACACCGGGGAGCTGTTTTTT
TRBJ1-6 . . TRBV2 CASSGSLRVFYSPLHF TGTGCCAGCAGTGGAAGCTTGAGGGTTTTTTATTCACCCCTCCACTTT
TRBJ2-5 . . TRBV15 CATSRLAGASGETQYF TGTGCCACCAGCAGACTCGCAGGGGCTAGTGGAGAGACCCAGTACTTC
TRBJ2-7 . . TRBV5-5 CASSYRTPLYEQYF TGTGCCAGCAGCTATAGGACTCCTCTCTACGAGCAGTACTTC
TRBJ2-5 TRBD2 . TRBV27 CASRQREGYQETQYF TGTGCCAGCCGCCAGCGGGAGGGATACCAAGAGACCCAGTACTTC
TRBJ2-5 TRBD2 once TRBV28 CASSYGIGLAGEGETQYF TGTGCCAGCAGTTATGGAATCGGACTAGCGGGAGAGGGGGAGACCCAGTACTTC
TRBJ2-7 TRBD1 . TRBV27 CATITGTGEQYF TGTGCCACCATCACCGGGACAGGTGAGCAGTACTTC
TRBJ2-7 TRBD1 . TRBV18 CASSPRDRGIYEQYF TGTGCCAGCTCACCCCGGGACAGGGGTATCTACGAGCAGTACTTC
TRBJ1-1 . . TRBV7-9 CASSLGGGTEAFF TGTGCCAGCAGCTTAGGTGGCGGGACTGAAGCTTTCTTT
TRBJ1-1 . . TRBV5-1 CASSSNFRDIWSTEAFF TGCGCCAGCAGCTCAAATTTCAGGGACATCTGGAGTACTGAAGCTTTCTTT
TRBJ1-5 . . TRBV5-8 CASSGRTAIQPQHF TGTGCCAGCAGCGGAAGGACAGCAATTCAGCCCCAGCATTTT
TRBJ1-5 . . TRBV19 CASRAGVSQPQHF TGTGCCAGTCGTGCAGGGGTGAGTCAGCCCCAGCATTTT
TRBJ2-2 . . TRBV27 CASSFGHSTGELFF TGTGCCAGCAGTTTTGGACACAGCACCGGGGAGCTGTTTTTT
TRBJ2-1 TRBD2 . TRBV7-8 CASSPGRNEQFF TGTGCCAGCAGCCCCGGGAGGAATGAGCAGTTCTTC
TRBJ1-1 TRBD1 . TRBV6-1 CASSNRGQVTEAFF TGTGCCAGCAGTAACAGGGGGCAGGTCACTGAAGCTTTCTTT
TRBJ2-5 . . TRBV19 CASSSPPGTQYF TGTGCCAGTAGTAGCCCCCCGGGGACCCAGTACTTC
TRBJ2-5 TRBD2 . TRBV9 CASQRGTSAETQYF TGTGCCAGCCAAAGGGGGACTAGCGCAGAGACCCAGTACTTC
TRBJ2-1 TRBD2 . TRBV5-6 CASSSRLAGGPSYNEQFF TGTGCCAGCAGCTCCCGACTAGCGGGAGGGCCGTCCTACAATGAGCAGTTCTTC
TRBJ2-3 . . TRBV10-1 CASSDPEVADTQYF TGCGCCAGCAGTGACCCTGAGGTGGCAGATACGCAGTATTTT
TRBJ1-2 . . TRBV18 CASSPSKGLFSYGYTF TGTGCCAGCTCACCATCTAAGGGGCTGTTCTCCTATGGCTACACCTTC
TRBJ2-6 . . TRBV28 CASSTFLSGANVLTF TGTGCCTCCTCGACATTTCTCTCTGGGGCCAACGTCCTGACTTTC